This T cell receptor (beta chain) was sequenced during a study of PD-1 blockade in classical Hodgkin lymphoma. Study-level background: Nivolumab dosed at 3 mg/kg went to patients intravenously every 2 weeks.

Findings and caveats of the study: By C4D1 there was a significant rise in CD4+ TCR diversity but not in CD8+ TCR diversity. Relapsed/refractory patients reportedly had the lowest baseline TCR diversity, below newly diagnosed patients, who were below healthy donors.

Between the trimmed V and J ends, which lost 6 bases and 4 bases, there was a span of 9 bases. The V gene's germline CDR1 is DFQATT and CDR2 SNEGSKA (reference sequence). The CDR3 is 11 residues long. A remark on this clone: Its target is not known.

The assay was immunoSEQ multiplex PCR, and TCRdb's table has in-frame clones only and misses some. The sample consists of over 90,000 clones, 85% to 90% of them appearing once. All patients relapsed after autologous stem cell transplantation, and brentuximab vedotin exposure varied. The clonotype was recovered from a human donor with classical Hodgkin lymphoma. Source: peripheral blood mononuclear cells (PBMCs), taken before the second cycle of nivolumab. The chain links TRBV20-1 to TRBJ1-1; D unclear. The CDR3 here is CSAYRVTEAFF. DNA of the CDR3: TGCAGTGCCTATCGGGTCACTGAAGCTTTCTTT.